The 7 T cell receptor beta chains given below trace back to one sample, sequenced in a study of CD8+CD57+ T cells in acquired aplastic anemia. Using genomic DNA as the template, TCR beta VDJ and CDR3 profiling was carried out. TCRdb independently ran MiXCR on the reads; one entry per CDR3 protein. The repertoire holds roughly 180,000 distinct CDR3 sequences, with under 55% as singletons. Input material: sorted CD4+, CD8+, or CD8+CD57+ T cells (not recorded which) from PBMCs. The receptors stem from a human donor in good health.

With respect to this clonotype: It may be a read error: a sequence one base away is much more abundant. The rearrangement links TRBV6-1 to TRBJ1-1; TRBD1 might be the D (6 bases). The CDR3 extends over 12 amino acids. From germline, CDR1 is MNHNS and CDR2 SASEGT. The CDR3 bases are TGTGCCGGCAGTGATCACAGGGTCGGAGCTTTCTTT. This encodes CAGSDHRVGAFF.

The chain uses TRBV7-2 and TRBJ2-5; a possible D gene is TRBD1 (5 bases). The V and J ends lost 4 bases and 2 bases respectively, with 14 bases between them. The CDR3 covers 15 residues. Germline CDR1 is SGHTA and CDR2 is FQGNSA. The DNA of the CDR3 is TGTGCCAGCAGCTCACAAAGACAGCCTCAAGAGACCCAGTACTTC. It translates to CASSSQRQPQETQYF.

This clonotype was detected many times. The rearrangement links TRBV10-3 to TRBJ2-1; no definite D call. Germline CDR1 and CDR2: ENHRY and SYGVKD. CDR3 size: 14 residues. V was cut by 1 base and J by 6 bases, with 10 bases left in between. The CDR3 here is CAISEWESGNEQFF. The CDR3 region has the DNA TGTGCCATCAGTGAGTGGGAATCGGGCAATGAGCAGTTCTTC.

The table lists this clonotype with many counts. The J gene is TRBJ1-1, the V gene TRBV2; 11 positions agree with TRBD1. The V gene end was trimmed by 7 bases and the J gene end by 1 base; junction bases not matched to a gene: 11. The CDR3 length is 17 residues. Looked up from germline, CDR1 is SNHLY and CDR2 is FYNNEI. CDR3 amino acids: CASTRTGGVLTNTEAFF. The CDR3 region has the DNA TGTGCCAGCACCAGGACAGGGGGCGTCCTGACGAACACTGAAGCTTTCTTT.

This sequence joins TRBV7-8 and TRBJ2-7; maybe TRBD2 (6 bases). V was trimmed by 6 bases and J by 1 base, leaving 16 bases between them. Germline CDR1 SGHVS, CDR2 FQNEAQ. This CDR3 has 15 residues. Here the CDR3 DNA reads TGTGCCAGCAGAGTGGACTATCCGTCATCCTACGAGCAGTACTTC. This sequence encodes CASRVDYPSSYEQYF. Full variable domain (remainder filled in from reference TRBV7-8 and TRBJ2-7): GAGVSQSPRYKVAKRGQDVALRCDPISGHVSLFWYQQALGQGPEFLTYFQNEAQLDKSGLPSDRFFAERPEGSVSTLKIQRTQQEDSAVYLCASRVDYPSSYEQYFGPGTRLTVT.

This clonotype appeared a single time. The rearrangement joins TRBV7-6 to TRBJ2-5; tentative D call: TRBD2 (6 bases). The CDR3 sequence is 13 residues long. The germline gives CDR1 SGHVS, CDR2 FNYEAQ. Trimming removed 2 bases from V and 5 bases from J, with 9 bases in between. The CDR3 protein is CASSLPSGETQYF. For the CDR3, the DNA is TGTGCCAGCAGCTTACCCAGCGGGGAGACCCAGTACTTC. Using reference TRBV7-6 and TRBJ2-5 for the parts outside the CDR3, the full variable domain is GAGVSQSPRYKVTKRGQDVALRCDPISGHVSLYWYRQALGQGPEFLTYFNYEAQQDKSGLPNDRFSAERPEGSISTLTIQRTEQRDSAMYRCASSLPSGETQYFGPGTRLLVL.

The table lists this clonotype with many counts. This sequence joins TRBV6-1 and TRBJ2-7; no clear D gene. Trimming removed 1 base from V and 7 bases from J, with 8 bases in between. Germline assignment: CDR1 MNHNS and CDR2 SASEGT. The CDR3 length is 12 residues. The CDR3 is CASSEVGLEQYF. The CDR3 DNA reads TGTGCCAGCAGTGAAGTGGGTCTTGAGCAGTACTTC.